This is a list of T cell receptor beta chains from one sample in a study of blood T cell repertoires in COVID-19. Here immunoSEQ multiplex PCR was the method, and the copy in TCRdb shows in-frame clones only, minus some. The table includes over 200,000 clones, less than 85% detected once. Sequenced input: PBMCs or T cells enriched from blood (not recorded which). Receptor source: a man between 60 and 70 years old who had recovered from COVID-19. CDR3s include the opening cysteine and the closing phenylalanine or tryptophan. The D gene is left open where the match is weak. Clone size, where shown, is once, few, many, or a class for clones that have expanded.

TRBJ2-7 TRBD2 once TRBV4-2 CASSQDLGLAGAPYEQYF TGTGCCAGCAGCCAAGATCTCGGGCTAGCGGGGGCCCCCTACGAGCAGTACTTC
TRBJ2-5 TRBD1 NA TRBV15 CATLITGEETQYF TGTGCCACCCTAATAACAGGGGAAGAGACCCAGTACTTC
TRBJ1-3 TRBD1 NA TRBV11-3 CASSPTSPGGGNTIYF TGTGCCAGCAGCCCGACCTCCCCAGGGGGAGGAAACACCATATATTTT
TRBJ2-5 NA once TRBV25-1 CASTTSGDPQETQYF TGTGCCAGCACCACATCCGGGGATCCGCAAGAGACCCAGTACTTC
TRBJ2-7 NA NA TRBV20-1 CSAIQGYEQYF TGCAGTGCTATCCAGGGATACGAGCAGTACTTC
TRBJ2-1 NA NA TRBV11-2 CASSLGVTPDEQFF TGTGCCAGCAGCTTAGGCGTGACTCCAGATGAGCAGTTCTTC
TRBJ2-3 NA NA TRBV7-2 CASSSGRDNTQYF TGTGCCAGCAGCTCGGGACGGGACAATACGCAGTATTTT
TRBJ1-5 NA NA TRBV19 CASSPGDYNQPQHF TGTGCCAGTAGCCCGGGGGACTACAATCAGCCCCAGCATTTT
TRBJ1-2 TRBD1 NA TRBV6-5 CASSRGQGTNYGYTF TGTGCCAGCAGTCGAGGACAGGGCACTAACTATGGCTACACCTTC
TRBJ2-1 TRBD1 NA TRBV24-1 CATSDGRGHNEQFF TGTGCCACCAGTGATGGCAGGGGGCACAATGAGCAGTTCTTC
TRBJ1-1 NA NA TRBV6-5 CASEAAGAGEAFF TGTGCCAGCGAGGCCGCGGGGGCCGGTGAAGCTTTCTTT
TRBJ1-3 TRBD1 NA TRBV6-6 CASSYERGPGNTIYF TGTGCCAGCAGTTACGAAAGGGGGCCTGGAAACACCATATATTTT
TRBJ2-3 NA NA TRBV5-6 CASSRRGTSTDTQYF TGTGCCAGCAGCCGACGAGGCACTAGCACAGATACGCAGTATTTT
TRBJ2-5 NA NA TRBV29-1 CSVGGGPQETQYF TGCAGCGTTGGCGGCGGGCCCCAAGAGACCCAGTACTTC
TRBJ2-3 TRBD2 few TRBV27 CASSFTSGGDTQYF TGTGCCAGCAGTTTTACTAGCGGGGGAGATACGCAGTATTTT
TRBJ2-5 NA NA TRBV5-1 CASSLAVSGLAKLQETQYF TGCGCCAGCAGCTTGGCGGTTTCGGGGTTGGCGAAACTCCAAGAGACCCAGTACTTC
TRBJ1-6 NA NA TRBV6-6 CASSSPVGRSSPLHF TGTGCCAGCAGTTCACCGGTCGGGAGAAGTTCACCCCTCCACTTT
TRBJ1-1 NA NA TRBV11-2 CASSLDRSTEAFF TGTGCCAGCAGCTTAGACAGATCCACTGAAGCTTTCTTT
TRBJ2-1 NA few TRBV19 CASSIDYQNYNEQFF TGTGCCAGTAGTATCGACTACCAAAATTACAATGAGCAGTTCTTC
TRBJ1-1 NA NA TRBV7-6 CASSAREGMNTEAFF TGTGCCAGCAGCGCCCGGGAGGGAATGAACACTGAAGCTTTCTTT
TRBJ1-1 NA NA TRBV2 CASSMERSTEAFF TGTGCCAGCAGTATGGAGAGGAGCACTGAAGCTTTCTTT
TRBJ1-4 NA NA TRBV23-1 CASTSRTIQSDEKLFF TGCGCCAGCACGAGCAGGACTATCCAATCCGATGAAAAACTGTTTTTT
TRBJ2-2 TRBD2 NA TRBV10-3 CAISESFGTSGGLPNTGELFF TGTGCCATCAGTGAGTCATTTGGGACTAGCGGGGGGCTACCGAACACCGGGGAGCTGTTTTTT
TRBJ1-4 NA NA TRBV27 CASKVTPGQHHGGQEKLFF TGTGCCAGCAAAGTCACACCGGGACAACACCACGGAGGTCAAGAAAAACTGTTTTTT
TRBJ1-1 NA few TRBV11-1 CASSLLRGTEAFF TGTGCCAGCAGCTTGTTGCGTGGCACTGAAGCTTTCTTT
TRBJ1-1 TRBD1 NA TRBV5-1 CASSFGTGTEAFF TGCGCCAGCAGCTTTGGGACAGGAACCGAAGCTTTCTTT
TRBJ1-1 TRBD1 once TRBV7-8 CASSLTRQGLSEAFF TGTGCCAGCAGCTTAACAAGACAGGGTCTTAGCGAAGCTTTCTTT
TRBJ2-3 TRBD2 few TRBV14 CASSQVTSGEDTDTQYF TGTGCCAGCAGCCAAGTGACTAGCGGGGAGGACACAGATACGCAGTATTTT
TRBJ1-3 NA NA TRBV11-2 CASSFTDSSGNTIYF TGTGCCAGCAGCTTTACGGACAGCTCTGGAAACACCATATATTTT
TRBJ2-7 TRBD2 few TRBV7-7 CASSLDGPGGREQYF TGTGCTAGCAGCTTAGATGGCCCGGGGGGGCGCGAGCAGTACTTC
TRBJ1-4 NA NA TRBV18 CASSPRGGEKLFF TGTGCCAGCTCACCCCGAGGAGGCGAAAAACTGTTTTTT
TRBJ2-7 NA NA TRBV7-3 CASSLKLGASEQYF TGTGCCAGCAGCTTAAAATTAGGCGCTAGTGAGCAGTACTTC
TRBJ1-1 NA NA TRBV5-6 CASRYGMNTEAFF TGTGCCAGCAGGTACGGGATGAACACTGAAGCTTTCTTT
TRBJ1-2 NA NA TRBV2 CASGQGWDGYTF TGTGCCAGCGGGCAGGGATGGGATGGCTACACCTTC